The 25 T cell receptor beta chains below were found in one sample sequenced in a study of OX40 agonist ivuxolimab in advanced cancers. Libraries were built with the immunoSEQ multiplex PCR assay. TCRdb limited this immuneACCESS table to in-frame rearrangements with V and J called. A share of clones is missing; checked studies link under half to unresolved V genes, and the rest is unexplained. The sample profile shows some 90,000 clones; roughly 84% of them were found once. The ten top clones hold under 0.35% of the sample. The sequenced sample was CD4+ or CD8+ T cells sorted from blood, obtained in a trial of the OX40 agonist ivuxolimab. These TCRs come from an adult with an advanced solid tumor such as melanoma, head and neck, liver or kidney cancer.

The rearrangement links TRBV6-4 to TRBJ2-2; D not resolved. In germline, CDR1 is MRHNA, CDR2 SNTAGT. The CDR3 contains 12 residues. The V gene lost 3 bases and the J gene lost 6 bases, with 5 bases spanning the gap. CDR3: CASSERAGELFF. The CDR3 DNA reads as TGTGCCAGCAGTGAAAGGGCCGGGGAGCTGTTTTTT.

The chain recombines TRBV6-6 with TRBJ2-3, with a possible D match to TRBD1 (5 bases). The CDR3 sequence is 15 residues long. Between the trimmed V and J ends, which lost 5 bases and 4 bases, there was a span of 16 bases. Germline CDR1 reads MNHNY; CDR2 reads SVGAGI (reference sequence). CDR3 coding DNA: TGTGCCAGCAGTGCGACAGATCCTGGGGCAGATACGCAGTATTTT. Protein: CASSATDPGADTQYF.

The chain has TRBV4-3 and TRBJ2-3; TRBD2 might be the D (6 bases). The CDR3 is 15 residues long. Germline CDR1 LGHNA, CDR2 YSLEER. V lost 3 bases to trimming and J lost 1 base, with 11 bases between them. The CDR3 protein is CASSHGGAGTDTQYF. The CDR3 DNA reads TGCGCCAGCAGCCACGGCGGGGCAGGCACAGATACGCAGTATTTT.

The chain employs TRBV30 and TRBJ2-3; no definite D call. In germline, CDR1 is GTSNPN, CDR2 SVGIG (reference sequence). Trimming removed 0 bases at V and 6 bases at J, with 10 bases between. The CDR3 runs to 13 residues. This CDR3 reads CAWSVRVGDTQYF. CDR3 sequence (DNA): TGTGCCTGGAGTGTAAGGGTCGGGGATACGCAGTATTTT.

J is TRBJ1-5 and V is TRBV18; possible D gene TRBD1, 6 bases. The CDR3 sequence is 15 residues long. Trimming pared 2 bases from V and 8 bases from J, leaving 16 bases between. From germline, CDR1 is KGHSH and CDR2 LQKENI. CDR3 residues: CASSPVPGTIKPQHF. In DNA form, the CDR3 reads TGTGCCAGCTCACCAGTCCCCGGGACAATAAAGCCCCAGCATTTT.

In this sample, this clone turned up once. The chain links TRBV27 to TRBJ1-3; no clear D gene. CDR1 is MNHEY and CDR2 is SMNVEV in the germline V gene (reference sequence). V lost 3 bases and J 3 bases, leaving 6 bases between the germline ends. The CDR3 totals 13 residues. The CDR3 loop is CASSFSVGNTIYF. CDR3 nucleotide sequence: TGTGCCAGCAGTTTTTCGGTTGGAAACACCATATATTTT.

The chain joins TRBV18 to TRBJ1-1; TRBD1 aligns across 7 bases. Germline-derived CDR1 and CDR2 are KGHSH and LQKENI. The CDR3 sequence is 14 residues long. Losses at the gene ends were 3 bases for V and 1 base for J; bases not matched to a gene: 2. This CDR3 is CASSPSGGNTEAFF. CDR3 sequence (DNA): TGTGCCAGCTCACCGTCAGGGGGGAACACTGAAGCTTTCTTT.

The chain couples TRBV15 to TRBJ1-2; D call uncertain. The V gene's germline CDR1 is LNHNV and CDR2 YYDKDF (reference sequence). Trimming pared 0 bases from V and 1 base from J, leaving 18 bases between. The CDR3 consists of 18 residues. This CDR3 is CATSRDAVTRQVNYGYTF. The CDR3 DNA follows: TGTGCCACCAGCAGAGATGCCGTAACCCGCCAGGTTAACTATGGCTACACCTTC.

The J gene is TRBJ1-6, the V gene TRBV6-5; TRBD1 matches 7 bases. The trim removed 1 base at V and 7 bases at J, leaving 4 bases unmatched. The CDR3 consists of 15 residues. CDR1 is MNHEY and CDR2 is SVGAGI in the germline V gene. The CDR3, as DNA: TGTGCCAGCAGTTACTTGGAGGGGGCGAATTCACCCCTCCACTTT. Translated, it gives CASSYLEGANSPLHF.

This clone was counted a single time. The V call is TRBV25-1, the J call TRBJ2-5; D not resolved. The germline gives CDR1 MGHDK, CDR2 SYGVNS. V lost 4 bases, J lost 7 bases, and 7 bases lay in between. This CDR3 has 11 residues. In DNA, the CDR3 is TGTGCCAGCAGTGTGGTGGGGACCCAGTACTTC. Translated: CASSVVGTQYF.

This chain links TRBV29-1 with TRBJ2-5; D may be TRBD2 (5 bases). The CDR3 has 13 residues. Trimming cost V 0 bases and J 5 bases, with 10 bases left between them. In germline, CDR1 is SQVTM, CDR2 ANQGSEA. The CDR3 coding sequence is TGCAGCGTTGAAGAAGGGCGCGGGGAGACCCAGTACTTC. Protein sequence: CSVEEGRGETQYF.

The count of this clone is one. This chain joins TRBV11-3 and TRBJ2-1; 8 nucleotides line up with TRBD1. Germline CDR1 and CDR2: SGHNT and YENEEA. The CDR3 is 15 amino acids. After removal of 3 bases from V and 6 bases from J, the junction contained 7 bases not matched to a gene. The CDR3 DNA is TGTGCCAGCAGCTTCGGACAGGGAAACGGCAATGAGCAGTTCTTC. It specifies CASSFGQGNGNEQFF.

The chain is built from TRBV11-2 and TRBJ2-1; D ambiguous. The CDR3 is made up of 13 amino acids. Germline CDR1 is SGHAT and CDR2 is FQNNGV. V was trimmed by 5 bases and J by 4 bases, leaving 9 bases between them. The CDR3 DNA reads TGTGCCAGCAGCCTAGTGGAATACAATGAGCAGTTCTTC. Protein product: CASSLVEYNEQFF. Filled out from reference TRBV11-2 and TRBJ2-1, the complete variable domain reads EAGVAQSPRYKIIEKRQSVAFWCNPISGHATLYWYQQILGQGPKLLIQFQNNGVVDDSQLPKDRFSAERLKGVDSTLKIQPAKLEDSAVYLCASSLVEYNEQFFGPGTRLTVL.

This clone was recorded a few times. The CDR3 loop is CASSPGQGFTGANVLTF. The CDR3 bases are TGTGCCAGCAGCCCGGGACAGGGGTTCACTGGGGCCAACGTCCTGACTTTC. The V gene is TRBV9, the J gene TRBJ2-6, with 10 bases that match TRBD1. CDR1 and CDR2 from the germline V gene are SGDLS and YYNGEE. The CDR3 covers 17 residues. Germline trimming cut 4 bases from V and 2 bases from J; bases unmatched to any gene: 6.

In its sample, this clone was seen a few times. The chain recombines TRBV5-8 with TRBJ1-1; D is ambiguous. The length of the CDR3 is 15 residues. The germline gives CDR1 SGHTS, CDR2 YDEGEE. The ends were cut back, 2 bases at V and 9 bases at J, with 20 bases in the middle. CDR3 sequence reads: CASSLTSTPAGQAFF. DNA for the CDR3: TGTGCCAGCAGCTTAACCTCGACACCTGCAGGACAAGCTTTCTTT.

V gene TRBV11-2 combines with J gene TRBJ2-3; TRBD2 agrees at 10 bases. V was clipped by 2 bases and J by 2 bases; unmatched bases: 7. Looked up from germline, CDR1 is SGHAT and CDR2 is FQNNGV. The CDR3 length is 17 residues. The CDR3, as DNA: TGTGCCAGCAGCTTATCCCCTAGCGGGGGATTCACAGATACGCAGTATTTT. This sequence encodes CASSLSPSGGFTDTQYF.

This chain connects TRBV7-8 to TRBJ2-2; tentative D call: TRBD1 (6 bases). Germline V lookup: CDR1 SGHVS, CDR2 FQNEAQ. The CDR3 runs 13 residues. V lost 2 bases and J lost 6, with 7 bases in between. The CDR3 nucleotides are TGTGCCAGCAGCTTATCAGGGGCCGGGGAGCTGTTTTTT. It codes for CASSLSGAGELFF.

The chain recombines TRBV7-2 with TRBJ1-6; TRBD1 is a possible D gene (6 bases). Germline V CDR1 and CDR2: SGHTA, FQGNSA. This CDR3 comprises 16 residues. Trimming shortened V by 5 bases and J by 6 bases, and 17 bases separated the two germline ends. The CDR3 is CASSPLRTASNSPLHF. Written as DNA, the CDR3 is TGTGCCAGCAGCCCCCTCAGGACAGCCTCTAATTCACCCCTCCACTTT.

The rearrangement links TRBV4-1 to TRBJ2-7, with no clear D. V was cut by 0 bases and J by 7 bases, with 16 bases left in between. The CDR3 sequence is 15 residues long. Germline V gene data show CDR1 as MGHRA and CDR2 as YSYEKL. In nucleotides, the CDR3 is TGCGCCAGCAGCCAAGAAAGTACCTCACCTGGAGAGCAGTACTTC. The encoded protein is CASSQESTSPGEQYF.

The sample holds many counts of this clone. For the CDR3, the DNA is TGCGCCAGCAGCTTGGCCGGACTAGGTGGCTACACCTTC. Translated, it gives CASSLAGLGGYTF. This chain uses TRBV5-1 with TRBJ1-2; D call uncertain. The CDR3 has 13 amino acids. Germline CDR1 is SGHRS and CDR2 is YFSETQ. Trimming stripped 0 bases from V and 7 bases from J, with 10 bases between.

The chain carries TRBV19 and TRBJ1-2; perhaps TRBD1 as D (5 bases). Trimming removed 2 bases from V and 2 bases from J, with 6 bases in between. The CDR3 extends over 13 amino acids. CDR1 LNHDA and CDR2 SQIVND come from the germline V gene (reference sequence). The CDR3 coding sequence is TGTGCCAGTAGTATACAGGGCAACTATGGCTACACCTTC. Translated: CASSIQGNYGYTF.

CDR3: CASSPAVSGGGYEQYF. CDR3 bases: TGCGCCAGCAGCCCCGCGGTGTCGGGGGGCGGCTACGAGCAGTACTTC. V and J are TRBV5-1 and TRBJ2-7, with D tentatively TRBD2 (7 bases). The CDR3 is 16 residues long. Trimming pared 4 bases from V and 3 bases from J, leaving 20 bases between. CDR1 and CDR2 (germline): SGHRS, YFSETQ. Full variable domain (rest looked up from reference TRBV5-1 and TRBJ2-7): KAGVTQTPRYLIKTRGQQVTLSCSPISGHRSVSWYQQTPGQGLQFLFEYFSETQRNKGNFPGRFSGRQFSNSRSEMNVSTLELGDSALYLCASSPAVSGGGYEQYFGPGTRLTVT.

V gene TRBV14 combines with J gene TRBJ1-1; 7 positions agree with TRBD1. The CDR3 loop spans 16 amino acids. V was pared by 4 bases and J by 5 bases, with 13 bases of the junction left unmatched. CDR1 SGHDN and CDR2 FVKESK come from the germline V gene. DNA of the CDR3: TGTGCCAGCAGCCGACACGGATACAGGGGTGGTACTGAAGCTTTCTTT. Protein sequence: CASSRHGYRGGTEAFF.

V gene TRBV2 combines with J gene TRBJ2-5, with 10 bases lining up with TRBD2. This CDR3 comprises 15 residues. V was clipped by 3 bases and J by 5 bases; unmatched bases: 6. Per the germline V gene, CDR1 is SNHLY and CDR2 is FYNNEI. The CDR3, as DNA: TGTGCCAGCAGTGACCCAGCGGGGGGGGCCGAGACCCAGTACTTC. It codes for CASSDPAGGAETQYF. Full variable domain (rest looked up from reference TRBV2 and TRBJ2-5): EPEVTQTPSHQVTQMGQEVILRCVPISNHLYFYWYRQILGQKVEFLVSFYNNEISEKSEIFDDQFSVERPDGSNFTLKIRSTKLEDSAMYFCASSDPAGGAETQYFGPGTRLLVL.

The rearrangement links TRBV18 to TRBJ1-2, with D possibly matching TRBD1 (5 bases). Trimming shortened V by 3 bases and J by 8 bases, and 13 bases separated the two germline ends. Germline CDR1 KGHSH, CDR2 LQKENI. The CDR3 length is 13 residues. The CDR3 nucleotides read TGTGCCAGCTCACCCGACGGGGGTGACGGCTACACCTTC. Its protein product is CASSPDGGDGYTF.